What follows are 25 T cell receptor beta chains derived from one specimen sequenced in a study of metastatic and nonmetastatic thyroid tumors. MiXCR reprocessed the PCR reads for TCRdb. Here the sample spans roughly 34,000 clones, approximately 16% being singletons. No patient had received any treatment before thyroid surgery. The specimen was blood. All receptors derive from a male donor with papillary thyroid cancer or a benign thyroid nodule (not recorded which). Some clones in this sample may be carry-over from other donors' samples.

Judged by abundance, this clone is medium-sized. The chain uses TRBV6-6 and TRBJ1-6, with 7 nucleotides matching TRBD1. The germline CDR1 and CDR2 sequences are MNHNY and SVGAGI (reference sequence). The length of the CDR3 is 18 residues. V was pared by 6 bases and J by 13 bases, with 24 bases of the junction left unmatched. The CDR3 loop is CASRTALIDGTAGRPLHF. The CDR3 DNA is TGTGCCAGCAGAACCGCTCTTATCGATGGGACAGCCGGCCGGCCCCTCCACTTT.

Comment on this clone: This may be a read error, as it is one base from a much larger clone. The rearrangement uses TRBV18 and TRBJ2-1, with 11 nucleotides matching TRBD2. Germline CDR1 is KGHSH and CDR2 is LQKENI. This CDR3 has 15 amino acids. The V segment lost 0 bases and the J segment 6 bases; nucleotides outside the gene matches: 1. The CDR3 coding sequence is TGTGCCAGCTCACCACCTAGCGGGAGGGTCAATGAGCAGTTCTTC. It codes for CASSPPSGRVNEQFF.

On this clone: Given a much more abundant clone one base away, this may be a read error. This chain uses TRBV30 with TRBJ1-4, with TRBD1 matching 7 bases. This CDR3 is 15 amino acids long. Germline V CDR1 and CDR2: GTSNPN, SVGIG (reference sequence). The CDR3 protein is CARSGGDRVGEKLFF. CDR3 DNA: TGTGCCCGGAGTGGGGGTGACAGGGTTGGCGAAAAACTGTTTTTT.

This chain joins TRBV6-2 or TRBV6-3 and TRBJ2-5; 7 bases agree with TRBD1. The CDR3 is made up of 15 amino acids. V was pared by 2 bases and J by 0 bases, with 3 bases of the junction left unmatched. Germline V gene sequence: CDR1 MNHEY, CDR2 SVGEGT. For the CDR3, the DNA is TGTGCCAGCAGTTACAGGACAGGAGACCAAGAGACCCAGTACTTC. It translates to CASSYRTGDQETQYF.

This clone showed up many times. A read error may explain this, as a much larger clone is one base away. Other DNA sequences in this specimen translate into the identical CDR3. The CDR3 is CSARGIGLYNEQFF. As DNA, the CDR3 is TGCAGTGCCAGGGGTATCGGGCTGTACAATGAGCAGTTCTTC. The V gene is TRBV20-1, the J gene TRBJ2-1; possibly TRBD1 for D (6 bases). Trimming pared 6 bases from V and 4 bases from J, leaving 16 bases between. The CDR3 covers 14 residues. The germline gives CDR1 DFQATT, CDR2 SNEGSKA (reference sequence).

Many counts were recorded for this clone. This chain uses TRBV6-5 with TRBJ2-1, with 11 bases that match TRBD2. The germline V gene has CDR1 MNHEY and CDR2 SVGAGI. This CDR3 comprises 16 residues. V dropped 4 bases and J dropped 4; count of bases not matched to a gene: 6. The CDR3 spells CASSSPGTSGYNEQFF. CDR3 bases: TGTGCCAGCAGTTCCCCCGGGACTAGCGGATACAATGAGCAGTTCTTC.

This clone was seen repeatedly, ten times or more. V gene TRBV3-1 combines with J gene TRBJ2-3; D unclear. Trimming removed 3 bases at V and 1 base at J, with 8 bases between. CDR3 length: 14 amino acids. Germline V gene sequence: CDR1 LGHDT, CDR2 YNNKEL (reference sequence). For the CDR3, the DNA is TGTGCCAGCAGCCAGCCGGACGGCACAGATACGCAGTATTTT. Translated: CASSQPDGTDTQYF.

This clone occurred many times. V is TRBV10-3 and J is TRBJ1-2, with D unclear. This CDR3 has 13 amino acids. Germline V CDR1 and CDR2: ENHRY, SYGVKD. The ends were cut back, 2 bases at V and 8 bases at J, with 12 bases in the middle. The CDR3 sequence is CAISERVVEGYTF. The CDR3 DNA follows: TGTGCCATCAGTGAGAGGGTCGTTGAAGGCTACACCTTC.

To note about this clone: A much larger clone differs by one base, so this may be a read error. The rearrangement uses TRBV7-9 and TRBJ2-2; D not certain. The CDR3 is 13 amino acids. Looked up from germline, CDR1 is SEHNR and CDR2 is FQNEAQ (reference sequence). V was cut by 2 bases and J by 8 bases, with 9 bases left in between. The CDR3 region is CASSLLARGELFF. The CDR3 DNA sequence: TGTGCCAGCAGCTTATTAGCCCGAGGGGAGCTGTTTTTT. Complete variable domain (other parts from reference TRBV7-9 and TRBJ2-2): DTGVSQNPRHKITKRGQNVTFRCDPISEHNRLYWYRQTLGQGPEFLTYFQNEAQLEKSRLLSDRFSAERPKGSFSTLEIQRTEQGDSAMYLCASSLLARGELFFGEGSRLTVL.

This chain uses TRBV6-4 with TRBJ1-1, with D maybe TRBD1 (5 bases). This CDR3 has 13 residues. The germline V gene has CDR1 MRHNA and CDR2 SNTAGT. The ends were cut back, 7 bases at V and 1 base at J, with 10 bases in the middle. The CDR3 region is CASKRGENTEAFF. The CDR3 region has the DNA TGTGCCAGCAAACGGGGGGAGAACACTGAAGCTTTCTTT.

This clone was observed a handful of times. Being one base from a much bigger clone, this may be a read error. The same CDR3 also results from other DNA sequences found in this sample. The chain uses TRBV29-1 and TRBJ1-1, with D possibly matching TRBD1 (5 bases). The CDR3 runs to 13 residues. From germline, CDR1 is SQVTM and CDR2 ANQGSEA. CDR3 nucleotide sequence: TGCACCTGCGTCCCGGGGGTAGGGACTGAAGCTTTCTTT. Translated, it gives CTCVPGVGTEAFF. The full variable domain, in which reference TRBV29-1 and TRBJ1-1 provide the parts outside the CDR3, is SAVISQKPSRDICQRGTSLTIQCQVDSQVTMMFWYRQQPGQSLTLIATANQGSEATYESGFVIDKFPISRPNLTFSTLTVSNMSPEDSSIYLCTCVPGVGTEAFFGQGTRLTVV.

This clone was detected ten times or more. The chain combines TRBV6-4 with TRBJ2-3; D gene unclear. CDR3 length: 14 residues. Looked up from germline, CDR1 is MRHNA and CDR2 is SNTAGT. Trimming took 3 bases from V and 2 from J, leaving 9 bases between them. The CDR3 sequence is CASSDGPDTDTQYF. The DNA of the CDR3 is TGTGCCAGCAGTGATGGCCCGGACACAGATACGCAGTATTTT.

This clone was counted many times. This chain joins TRBV19 and TRBJ1-6, with TRBD1 matching 7 bases. Germline CDR1 reads LNHDA; CDR2 reads SQIVND (reference sequence). The CDR3 length is 15 residues. After removal of 6 bases from V and 5 bases from J, the junction contained 7 bases not matched to a gene. The CDR3 DNA sequence: TGTGCCAGTAGCCCCAGGGACAGAAATAATTCACCCCTCCACTTT. As protein: CASSPRDRNNSPLHF.

The table lists this clone with many counts. This may stem from a read error, because a much larger clone lies one nucleotide away. Other DNA variants within this sample encode the same CDR3. The chain joins TRBV2 to TRBJ2-1, with 7 positions matching TRBD2. V lost 4 bases and J lost 7; bases outside the gene matches: 10. Germline CDR1 and CDR2: SNHLY and FYNNEI. CDR3 size: 15 residues. The CDR3 region is CASSGLGLAANEQFF. CDR3 bases: TGTGCCAGCAGTGGCCTGGGGCTAGCGGCAAATGAGCAGTTCTTC.

This clone was recorded at least ten times. The chain couples TRBV19 to TRBJ2-7; TRBD1 might be the D (5 bases). The V and J ends lost 6 bases and 2 bases respectively, with 17 bases between them. There are 15 residues in the CDR3. CDR1 and CDR2 (germline): LNHDA, SQIVND (reference sequence). The CDR3 reads CASSPRRGTPYEQYF. CDR3 nucleotides: TGTGCCAGTAGCCCTCGTAGGGGAACCCCCTACGAGCAGTACTTC.

This clone was counted at least ten times. The chain employs TRBV2 and TRBJ1-6; no clear D. CDR3 size: 14 residues. The germline V and J ends were trimmed by 3 bases and 6 bases, with 9 bases remaining between them. Germline values: CDR1 SNHLY, CDR2 FYNNEI. In nucleotides, the CDR3 is TGTGCCAGCAGTGAGAGCGGGCCTAATTCACCCCTCCACTTT. This encodes CASSESGPNSPLHF.

This clone came up a few times. The chain joins TRBV6-5 to TRBJ2-7; 12 bases match TRBD2. The ends lost 1 base at V and 4 bases at J; junction bases unmatched: 8. The germline V gene has CDR1 MNHEY and CDR2 SVGAGI. The CDR3 is made up of 17 amino acids. The CDR3 reads CASSYCALAGGPYEQYF. CDR3 DNA sequence: TGTGCCAGCAGTTACTGTGCGCTAGCGGGAGGGCCGTACGAGCAGTACTTC.

This clone appeared many times. V is TRBV2 and J is TRBJ1-5, with 7 bases fitting TRBD1. This CDR3 is 15 amino acids long. CDR1 and CDR2 (germline): SNHLY, FYNNEI. The J segment lost 0 bases and the V segment lost 6 bases, leaving 5 bases of the junction unmatched. The CDR3 spells CASRDRTGSNQPQHF. CDR3 coding DNA: TGTGCCAGCAGGGATAGGACAGGTAGCAATCAGCCCCAGCATTTT.

The chain joins TRBV5-1 to TRBJ2-1; D remains unclear. CDR3 length equals 15 residues. CDR1 is SGHRS, CDR2 YFSETQ, per germline. Trimming shortened V by 0 bases and J by 0 bases, and 7 bases separated the two germline ends. The DNA for the CDR3 is TGCGCCAGCAGCTTGGAAGGTAGCTCCTACAATGAGCAGTTCTTC. Translation gives CASSLEGSSYNEQFF.

This clone came up many times. The genes are TRBV6-1 and TRBJ2-7, with 7 bases lining up with TRBD1. Unmatched junction bases numbered 3, after V lost 7 bases and J lost 0 bases. The CDR3 sequence is 13 residues long. Germline V gives CDR1 MNHNS, CDR2 SASEGT. The CDR3 bases are TGTGCCAGCACCCGGACAGGCTCCTACGAGCAGTACTTC. Protein sequence: CASTRTGSYEQYF.

The chain uses TRBV11-2 and TRBJ2-1; D remains unclear. V was trimmed by 4 bases and J by 0 bases, leaving 10 bases between them. Germline V gene data show CDR1 as SGHAT and CDR2 as FQNNGV. The CDR3 length is 15 residues. The CDR3 spells CASSSGTISYNEQFF. CDR3 in DNA: TGTGCCAGCAGCTCCGGTACCATCTCCTACAATGAGCAGTTCTTC.

This clone was recorded many times. CDR3 amino acids: CASGDGQLYNSPLHF. DNA of the CDR3: TGTGCCAGCGGAGATGGACAGCTCTATAATTCACCCCTCCACTTT. The chain is built from TRBV27 and TRBJ1-6, with a weak D call TRBD1 (6 bases). Germline V lookup: CDR1 MNHEY, CDR2 SMNVEV (reference sequence). V lost 8 bases to trimming and J lost 3 bases, with 14 bases between them. The CDR3 covers 15 residues.

At least ten counts were recorded for this clone. Distinct nucleotide sequences in the sample also encode this CDR3. J is TRBJ2-5 and V is TRBV3-1, with D hard to call. Germline V lookup: CDR1 LGHDT, CDR2 YNNKEL (reference sequence). The CDR3 contains 14 residues. V lost 0 bases to trimming and J lost 7 bases, with 12 bases between them. The CDR3 sequence is CASSQEPDFPTQYF. The CDR3 nucleotides are TGTGCCAGCAGCCAAGAACCCGATTTTCCGACCCAGTACTTC.

This clone has a count of ten or more. CDR3 sequence reads: CASSPEGASYGYTF. Written as DNA, the CDR3 is TGTGCCAGCAGCCCCGAGGGGGCAAGCTATGGCTACACCTTC. This chain connects TRBV6-1 to TRBJ1-2; 7 nucleotides line up with TRBD1. The CDR3 is 14 amino acids. After removal of 6 bases from V and 4 bases from J, the junction contained 8 bases not matched to a gene. Germline assignment: CDR1 MNHNS and CDR2 SASEGT.

This clone appeared many times. The rearrangement uses TRBV7-2 and TRBJ2-5; D is unclear. V was trimmed by 1 base and J by 5 bases, leaving 14 bases between them. Germline V gives CDR1 SGHTA, CDR2 FQGNSA. CDR3 length equals 15 residues. The chain's CDR3 is CASSLGAVPSETQYF. The CDR3 bases are TGTGCCAGCAGCTTAGGGGCGGTCCCGTCGGAGACCCAGTACTTC. Based on the CDR3 plus reference TRBV7-2 and TRBJ2-5, the full variable domain is GAGVSQSPSNKVTEKGKDVELRCDPISGHTALYWYRQSLGQGLEFLIYFQGNSAPDKSGLPSDRFSAERTGGSVSTLTIQRTQQEDSAVYLCASSLGAVPSETQYFGPGTRLLVL.